The next 32 T cell receptor beta chains were all read from a single sample in a study of CD8 T cells in ankylosing spondylitis. TCRdb fed the 5' RACE reads into MiXCR, producing one record per CDR3 protein. The top ten clones hold roughly 6.8% of a sample with 250,000 or so distinct CDR3 sequences, 9.5% to 12% of them seen once. The material sequenced was blood, either unsorted or a sorted T cell fraction (not recorded which). The receptors derive from a male donor with ankylosing spondylitis or in good health (not recorded which).

In its sample, this clonotype was seen a few times. The chain employs TRBV6-4 and TRBJ2-3; TRBD1 matches 9 bases. There are 14 residues in the CDR3. Germline CDR1 reads MRHNA; CDR2 reads SNTAGT. The ends lost 4 bases at V and 1 base at J; junction bases unmatched: 0. As DNA, the CDR3 is TGTGCCAGCAGTGGGACAGGGGGCACAGATACGCAGTATTTT. Its translation is CASSGTGGTDTQYF.

This clonotype was observed many times. V gene TRBV25-1 combines with J gene TRBJ1-5; D is unresolved. This CDR3 is 16 amino acids long. The germline CDR1 and CDR2 sequences are MGHDK and SYGVNS. The V end was cut by 2 bases, the J end by 7 bases, with 18 bases between. The CDR3 DNA sequence: TGTGCCAGCAGTGAAGACTCCCCCGAGACCCAACAGCCCCAGCATTTT. This translates into CASSEDSPETQQPQHF.

This clonotype was observed many times. V usage is TRBV5-1 and J usage is TRBJ2-7, with 11 bases identical to TRBD2. The trim removed 3 bases at V and 4 bases at J, leaving 6 bases unmatched. The length of the CDR3 is 15 residues. Germline values: CDR1 SGHRS, CDR2 YFSETQ. The CDR3 protein is CASSSTSGRGYEQYF. In nucleotides, the CDR3 is TGCGCCAGCAGCTCCACTAGCGGGAGAGGATACGAGCAGTACTTC.

In this sample, this clonotype turned up many times. This rearrangement joins TRBV5-1 to TRBJ2-1; D remains ambiguous. Trimming shortened V by 6 bases and J by 7 bases, and 14 bases separated the two germline ends. Germline loops: CDR1 SGHRS, CDR2 YFSETQ. This CDR3 has 13 amino acids. Here the CDR3 reads CASTPLVGNEQFF. The CDR3 nucleotides read TGCGCCAGCACCCCCCTAGTAGGGAATGAGCAGTTCTTC.

This clonotype occurred many times. The gene calls are TRBV28 and TRBJ2-5; D is uncertain. The CDR3 length is 14 residues. CDR1 and CDR2 (germline): MDHEN, SYDVKM. The ends were cut back, 4 bases at V and 2 bases at J, with 11 bases in the middle. The CDR3 coding sequence is TGTGCCAGCAGTTCTCCGACGGTGCAAGAGACCCAGTACTTC. This translates into CASSSPTVQETQYF.

This clonotype was detected ten times or more. The genes are TRBV12-3 or TRBV12-4 and TRBJ1-2; D ambiguous. The CDR3 totals 13 residues. Trimming took off 2 bases at V and 2 bases at J, with 6 bases between the two ends. DNA of the CDR3: TGTGCCAGCAGTTTATTGGTAAACTATGGCTACACCTTC. Encoded protein: CASSLLVNYGYTF.

This clonotype was seen ten or more times. The chain has TRBV4-1 and TRBJ1-1; D remains unclear. The CDR3 covers 12 residues. Trimming stripped 4 bases from V and 6 bases from J, with 9 bases between. CDR1 and CDR2 from the germline V gene are MGHRA and YSYEKL. In DNA, the CDR3 is TGCGCCAGCAGCCTTACGGGGTCTGAAGCTTTCTTT. The encoded protein is CASSLTGSEAFF.

In its sample, this clonotype was seen many times. The CDR3 sequence: CASSSYMSSYNEQFF. CDR3 nucleotide sequence: TGTGCCAGCAGCTCTTACATGAGCTCCTACAATGAGCAGTTCTTC. This chain connects TRBV7-9 to TRBJ2-1; no clear D gene. Germline CDR1 and CDR2: SEHNR and FQNEAQ (reference sequence). The CDR3 sequence is 15 residues long. With 4 bases removed from V and 0 bases from J, the gap between germline ends came to 10 bases. Variable domain in full (rest from reference TRBV7-9 and TRBJ2-1): DTGVSQNPRHKITKRGQNVTFRCDPISEHNRLYWYRQTLGQGPEFLTYFQNEAQLEKSRLLSDRFSAERPKGSFSTLEIQRTEQGDSAMYLCASSSYMSSYNEQFFGPGTRLTVL.

This clonotype was observed at least ten times. The CDR3: CASSKADPSSYNEQFF. The DNA for the CDR3 is TGTGCCAGCAGCAAAGCGGACCCGAGCTCCTACAATGAGCAGTTCTTC. The chain employs TRBV21-1 and TRBJ2-1. TRBV21-1 is listed as a pseudogene. The length of the CDR3 is 16 residues.

This clonotype came up many times. The chain couples TRBV9 to TRBJ2-5; tentatively, D is TRBD1 or TRBD2 (6 bases each). The CDR3 is 14 amino acids. Germline loops: CDR1 SGDLS, CDR2 YYNGEE. The germline V and J ends were trimmed by 0 bases and 2 bases, with 8 bases remaining between them. The CDR3 DNA reads TGTGCCAGCAGCGTAGGAGGGGGGCAAGAGACCCAGTACTTC. This gives the protein CASSVGGGQETQYF.

The chain is built from TRBV20-1 and TRBJ2-4, with a tentative D call TRBD2 (6 bases). Germline V gene lookup returns CDR1 DFQATT and CDR2 SNEGSKA (reference sequence). The CDR3 runs to 15 residues. Trimming stripped 6 bases from V and 5 bases from J, with 20 bases between. The CDR3, as DNA: TGCAGTGCGGGTCGAAGCGCGGGGATCCAAAACATTCAGTACTTC. It encodes CSAGRSAGIQNIQYF.

This clonotype was observed at least ten times. This sequence joins TRBV7-9 and TRBJ1-1; D ambiguous. The CDR3 is 12 amino acids. V lost 11 bases and J 0 bases, leaving 10 bases between the germline ends. Germline loops: CDR1 SEHNR, CDR2 FQNEAQ (reference sequence). The CDR3 reads CAVSWMNTEAFF. For the CDR3, the DNA is TGTGCCGTTAGCTGGATGAACACTGAAGCTTTCTTT.

This clonotype was counted many times. This sequence joins TRBV20-1 and TRBJ2-5; D gene ambiguous. The CDR3 totals 13 residues. The V end was cut by 4 bases, the J end by 5 bases, with 14 bases between. Germline CDR1 and CDR2: DFQATT and SNEGSKA (reference sequence). In nucleotides, the CDR3 is TGCAGTGCTACTGGTACCGGGCGGGAGACCCAGTACTTC. This codes for CSATGTGRETQYF.

This clonotype was counted many times. V usage is TRBV20-1 and J usage is TRBJ2-5; D not certain. CDR3 size: 12 residues. Per the germline V gene, CDR1 is DFQATT and CDR2 is SNEGSKA (reference sequence). The germline V and J ends were trimmed by 7 bases and 0 bases, with 9 bases remaining between them. CDR3 coding DNA: TGCAGTGGCCACAGTAACCAAGAGACCCAGTACTTC. Its translation is CSGHSNQETQYF.

This clonotype was picked up many times. The chain has TRBV7-7 and TRBJ2-2; 15 bases fit TRBD2. Looked up from germline, CDR1 is SSHAT and CDR2 is FNYEAQ (reference sequence). The CDR3 consists of 20 residues. The J segment lost 4 bases and the V segment lost 5 bases, leaving 14 bases of the junction unmatched. The CDR3 reads CASSPLGLAGGPMVTGELFF. The CDR3 region has the DNA TGTGCCAGCAGCCCCCTAGGACTAGCGGGAGGGCCGATGGTCACCGGGGAGCTGTTTTTT.

This clonotype has ten or more counts. This chain joins TRBV10-3 and TRBJ2-7; TRBD1 agrees at 9 bases. V lost 5 bases and J lost 3; bases outside the gene matches: 11. The CDR3 covers 16 residues. Germline CDR1 and CDR2: ENHRY and SYGVKD. CDR3 coding DNA: TGTGCCATCAGTTCAGCCACGGGACAGGGACTCTACGAGCAGTACTTC. Translating gives CAISSATGQGLYEQYF.

This clonotype was observed many times. The chain links TRBV5-1 to TRBJ2-1; D call uncertain. Trimming pared 0 bases from V and 1 base from J, leaving 8 bases between. The CDR3 is 15 residues long. The V gene's germline CDR1 is SGHRS and CDR2 YFSETQ. The CDR3, as DNA: TGCGCCAGCAGCTTGGTGGGGAAATCCTACAATGAGCAGTTCTTC. Protein: CASSLVGKSYNEQFF. Looking up the rest from reference TRBV5-1 and TRBJ2-1 gives the full variable domain: KAGVTQTPRYLIKTRGQQVTLSCSPISGHRSVSWYQQTPGQGLQFLFEYFSETQRNKGNFPGRFSGRQFSNSRSEMNVSTLELGDSALYLCASSLVGKSYNEQFFGPGTRLTVL.

This clonotype was seen many times. The chain is built from TRBV7-2 and TRBJ2-2, with TRBD2 as a possible D gene (6 bases). The CDR3 length is 15 residues. The V and J ends lost 3 bases and 6 bases respectively, with 14 bases between them. Germline V CDR1 and CDR2: SGHTA, FQGNSA. This CDR3 reads CASSFELASSGELFF. CDR3 DNA sequence: TGTGCCAGCAGCTTCGAACTAGCTTCGTCCGGGGAGCTGTTTTTT.

The table lists this clonotype with a few counts. The V gene is TRBV3-1, the J gene TRBJ2-1; no clear D. V gave up 8 bases and J gave up 4 bases, with 6 bases separating them. The CDR3 loop spans 11 amino acids. CDR1 LGHDT and CDR2 YNNKEL come from the germline V gene (reference sequence). DNA for the CDR3: TGTGCCAGCCAAGGGTACAATGAGCAGTTCTTC. Translation: CASQGYNEQFF.

This clonotype was found a few times. The V and J genes are TRBV20-1 and TRBJ1-6; no clear D gene. V was clipped by 0 bases and J by 8 bases, with 14 bases between them. The CDR3 contains 15 residues. From germline, CDR1 is DFQATT and CDR2 SNEGSKA (reference sequence). Here the CDR3 reads CSARERDSPYSPLHF. The CDR3 coding sequence is TGCAGTGCTAGAGAGCGAGATTCTCCCTATTCACCCCTCCACTTT.

The chain uses TRBV5-5 and TRBJ2-2; maybe TRBD2 (5 bases). The germline gives CDR1 SGHKS, CDR2 YYEKEE (reference sequence). The CDR3 runs to 14 residues. Trimming pared 2 bases from V and 6 bases from J, leaving 11 bases between. In nucleotides, the CDR3 is TGTGCCAGCAGCTTAGGACCGCGGGCCGGGGAGCTGTTTTTT. It codes for CASSLGPRAGELFF.

This clonotype was seen many times. This chain joins TRBV7-9 and TRBJ1-5; TRBD1 aligns across 8 bases. CDR3 length: 14 residues. Germline-derived CDR1 and CDR2 are SEHNR and FQNEAQ (reference sequence). After removal of 5 bases from V and 6 bases from J, the junction contained 6 bases not matched to a gene. The CDR3: CASSPGQGIQPQHF. CDR3 DNA sequence: TGTGCCAGCAGCCCTGGACAGGGTATTCAGCCCCAGCATTTT.

This clonotype was observed many times. V gene TRBV4-2 combines with J gene TRBJ2-3; 8 positions agree with TRBD2. J lost 2 bases, V lost 5 bases, and 6 bases had no gene match. The CDR3 length is 15 residues. In germline, CDR1 is LGHNA, CDR2 YNFKEQ. The CDR3 loop reads CASSISGDPTDTQYF. Written as DNA, the CDR3 is TGTGCCAGCAGCATTAGCGGGGATCCCACAGATACGCAGTATTTT.

The chain couples TRBV5-1 to TRBJ2-5, with D perhaps being TRBD1 or TRBD2 (5 bases each). V was shortened by 1 base and J by 4 bases, with 17 bases between the two germline ends. The CDR3 is made up of 16 amino acids. Germline values: CDR1 SGHRS, CDR2 YFSETQ. DNA of the CDR3: TGCGCCAGCAGCTTGATTCGTGTAGGGGACGGAGAGACCCAGTACTTC. It yields the protein CASSLIRVGDGETQYF.

At least ten counts were recorded for this clonotype. The V and J genes are TRBV6-5 and TRBJ1-2; tentatively, D is TRBD1 (5 bases). V was shortened by 6 bases and J by 8 bases, with 7 bases between the two germline ends. The germline V gene has CDR1 MNHEY and CDR2 SVGAGI. CDR3 length equals 10 residues. The CDR3 here is CASRGVGYTF. As DNA, the CDR3 is TGTGCCAGCAGAGGGGTCGGCTACACCTTC.

This clonotype was detected a few times. V is TRBV7-8 and J is TRBJ1-5, with a possible D match to TRBD1 (5 bases). The germline V gene has CDR1 SGHVS and CDR2 FQNEAQ. Deletions cut 4 bases from V and 0 bases from J, with 10 bases between. The CDR3 runs 15 residues. CDR3 DNA sequence: TGTGCCAGCAGCTGGGGGAGCAATAGCAATCAGCCCCAGCATTTT. Residues: CASSWGSNSNQPQHF.

The chain joins TRBV5-1 to TRBJ2-2; 7 positions match TRBD1. The CDR3 is 15 amino acids. Per germline, CDR1 SGHRS and CDR2 YFSETQ. Trimming took 0 bases from V and 4 from J; bases not matched to a gene: 3. CDR3 coding DNA: TGCGCCAGCAGCTTGGTCGACAGGGTCACCGGGGAGCTGTTTTTT. Amino acids: CASSLVDRVTGELFF.

At least ten counts were recorded for this clonotype. The rearrangement uses TRBV5-1 and TRBJ2-1; 10 bases agree with TRBD2. Germline lookup yields CDR1 SGHRS and CDR2 YFSETQ. The V and J ends lost 2 bases and 6 bases, in that order; junction bases with no gene match: 8. The length of the CDR3 is 16 residues. The CDR3: CASSFISGTSVNEQFF. As DNA, the CDR3 is TGCGCCAGCAGCTTTATCTCCGGGACTAGCGTCAATGAGCAGTTCTTC.

This clonotype turned up a few times. The chain combines TRBV4-1 with TRBJ2-7; D might be TRBD1 or TRBD2, each matching 5 bases. The V and J ends lost 4 bases and 1 base respectively, with 11 bases between them. Germline CDR1 is MGHRA and CDR2 is YSYEKL. The CDR3 extends over 14 amino acids. CDR3 sequence: CASSPRDVSYEQYF. CDR3 DNA sequence: TGCGCCAGCAGCCCCCGGGACGTATCCTACGAGCAGTACTTC.

The rearrangement links TRBV12-3 or TRBV12-4 to TRBJ2-7; D perhaps matches TRBD2 (7 bases). V was pared by 3 bases and J by 2 bases, with 11 bases between. This CDR3 is 14 amino acids long. The CDR3 sequence: CASSLGGPAYEQYF. Written as DNA, the CDR3 is TGTGCCAGCAGTTTGGGGGGGCCGGCCTACGAGCAGTACTTC.

This clonotype was recorded at least ten times. The chain combines TRBV7-2 with TRBJ2-1; perhaps TRBD2 as D (5 bases). Germline V gene lookup returns CDR1 SGHTA and CDR2 FQGNSA. The V end was cut by 5 bases, the J end by 8 bases, with 22 bases between. This CDR3 is 16 amino acids long. CDR3 protein: CASSLNGNSGYHEQFF. For the CDR3, the DNA is TGTGCCAGCAGCCTCAACGGGAACAGTGGGTATCATGAGCAGTTCTTC. The variable domain in full, completed from reference TRBV7-2 and TRBJ2-1, reads GAGVSQSPSNKVTEKGKDVELRCDPISGHTALYWYRQSLGQGLEFLIYFQGNSAPDKSGLPSDRFSAERTGGSVSTLTIQRTQQEDSAVYLCASSLNGNSGYHEQFFGPGTRLTVL.

This clonotype was recorded many times. The rearrangement links TRBV7-8 to TRBJ2-7; D is ambiguous. The CDR3 has 16 residues. Germline V gene sequence: CDR1 SGHVS, CDR2 FQNEAQ. Trimming left V 0 bases short and J 2 bases short, with 14 bases between. As DNA, the CDR3 is TGTGCCAGCAGCTTAGCGCCTCCCTCGGGCCCCTACGAGCAGTACTTC. Protein: CASSLAPPSGPYEQYF.